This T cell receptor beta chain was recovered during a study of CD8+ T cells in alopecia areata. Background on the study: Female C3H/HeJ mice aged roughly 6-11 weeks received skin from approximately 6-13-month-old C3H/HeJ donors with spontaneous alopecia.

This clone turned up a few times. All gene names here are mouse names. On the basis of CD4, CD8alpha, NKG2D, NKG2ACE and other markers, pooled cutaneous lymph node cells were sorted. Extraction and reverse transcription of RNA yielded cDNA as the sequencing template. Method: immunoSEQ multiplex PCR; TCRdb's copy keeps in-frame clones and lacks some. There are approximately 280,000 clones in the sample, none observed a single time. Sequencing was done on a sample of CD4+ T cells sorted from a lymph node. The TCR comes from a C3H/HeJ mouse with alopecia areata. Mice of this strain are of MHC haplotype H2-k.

The CDR3 protein is CASRWGNYAEQFF. The CDR3 bases that were read are TGTGCTAGCAGATGGGGGAACTATGCT. The chain joins TRBV17 to TRBJ2-1, with a tentative D call TRBD2 (6 bases). The read terminates 4 residues ahead of where the CDR3 ends, so the germline J gene completes it. Germline V gene data show CDR1 as MNHDT and CDR2 as YYDKIL. V was clipped by 6 bases and J by 1 base, with 7 bases between them. CDR3 length equals 13 residues.